The sequence of this T cell receptor beta chain was determined in a study of blood T cell repertoires in COVID-19. Across the whole study: Acute and convalescent COVID-19 specimens originated in the United States, Italy and Spain. PBMCs, B-cell-depleted T cells, or T cells provided the cDNA or gDNA that made up the material.

V lost 3 bases and J lost 10; bases outside the gene matches: 16. Germline CDR1 reads MNHEY; CDR2 reads SVGEGT. This CDR3 has 17 residues. In the original processing: Estimation of nucleated cell counts relied on the amplification of reference gene primers. Clones were sequenced by immunoSEQ multiplex PCR, and TCRdb holds only the in-frame ones, with some missing. The V and J calls and clone size were taken over from that table, and D and trimming were inferred from the DNA. The repertoire holds 350,000 or so clones, 88% seen once, with about 1.5% in the top ten. Sequencing used peripheral blood. The receptor was derived from a young woman with COVID-19, enrolled during active disease. This sequence joins TRBV6-2 or TRBV6-3 and TRBJ2-1; 9 nucleotides align to TRBD2. The CDR3 DNA sequence: TGTGCCAGCAGTTATTCGGACATACCGGGACTAGCCTTCGAGCAGTTCTTC. It encodes CASSYSDIPGLAFEQFF.